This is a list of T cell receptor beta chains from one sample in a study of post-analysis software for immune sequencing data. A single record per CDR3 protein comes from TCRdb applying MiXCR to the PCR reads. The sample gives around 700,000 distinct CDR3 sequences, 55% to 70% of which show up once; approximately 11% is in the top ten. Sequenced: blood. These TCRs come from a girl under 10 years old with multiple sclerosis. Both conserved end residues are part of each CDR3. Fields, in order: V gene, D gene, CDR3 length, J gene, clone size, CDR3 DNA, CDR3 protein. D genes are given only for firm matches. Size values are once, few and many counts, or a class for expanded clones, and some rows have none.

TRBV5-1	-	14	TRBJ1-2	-	TGCGCCAGCAGCTTGGAAGCAAAACCGTATGGCTACACCTTC	CASSLEAKPYGYTF
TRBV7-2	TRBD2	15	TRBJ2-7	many	TGTGCCAGCAGCTTAGAAGCGGGAGGGCCGTACGAGCAGTACTTC	CASSLEAGGPYEQYF
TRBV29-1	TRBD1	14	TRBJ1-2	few	TGCAGCGTCGCCGGGACAGCAAGTCTCTATGGCTACACCTTC	CSVAGTASLYGYTF
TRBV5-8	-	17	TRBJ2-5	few	TGTGCCAGCAGCCCGGGCTTACAGGGGGGGCGTGAAGAGACCCAGTACTTC	CASSPGLQGGREETQYF
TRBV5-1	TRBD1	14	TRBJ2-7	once	TGCGCCAGCAATACCGGGACAGGGGCCTACGAGCAGTACTTC	CASNTGTGAYEQYF
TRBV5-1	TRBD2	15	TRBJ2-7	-	TGCGCCAGCAGCTTGGCGGCGACTAGCGGCTACGAGCAGTACTTC	CASSLAATSGYEQYF
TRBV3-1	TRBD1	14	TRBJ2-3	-	TGTGCCAGCAGCCGGACAGGGGGCGGCGATACGCAGTATTTT	CASSRTGGGDTQYF
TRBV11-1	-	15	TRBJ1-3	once	TGTGCCAGCAGTTGGACGGATAGCTCTGGAAACACCATATATTTT	CASSWTDSSGNTIYF
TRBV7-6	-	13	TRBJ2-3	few	TGTGCCAGCAGCTTCATAGGCACAGATACGCAGTATTTT	CASSFIGTDTQYF
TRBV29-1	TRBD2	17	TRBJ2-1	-	TGCAGCGTCCCGCTAGCGGGGGGGATTAGCTCCTACAATGAGCAGTTCTTC	CSVPLAGGISSYNEQFF
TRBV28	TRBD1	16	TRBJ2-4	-	TGTGCCAGCAGTTCCCCCCGGGACAGGGGATCGGAAGAGCAGTACTTC	CASSSPRDRGSEEQYF
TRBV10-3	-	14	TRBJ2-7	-	TGTGCCATCAGTGAGCCACAGGGGGGGAACGAGCAGTACTTC	CAISEPQGGNEQYF
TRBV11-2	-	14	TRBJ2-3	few	TGTGCCAGCAGCTTATATGGGAGAGGAGATACGCAGTATTTT	CASSLYGRGDTQYF
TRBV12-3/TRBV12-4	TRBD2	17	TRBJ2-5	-	TGTGCCAGCAGACCCAGCGGGGCGGCGGGAGATGTCGAGACCCAGTACTTC	CASRPSGAAGDVETQYF
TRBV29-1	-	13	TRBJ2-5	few	TGCAGCGTTGAAGGACTCCTCCAAGAGACCCAGTACTTC	CSVEGLLQETQYF
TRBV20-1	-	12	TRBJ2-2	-	TGCAGTGCTAGAAGAGTGGCCGGGGAGCTGTTTTTT	CSARRVAGELFF
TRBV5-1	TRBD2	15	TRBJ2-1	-	TGCGCCAGCAGCTGGGGACTAGCGCCTGATAATGAGCAGTTCTTC	CASSWGLAPDNEQFF
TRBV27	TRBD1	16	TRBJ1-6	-	TGTGCCAGCACTATGACCGGGACAGCTTATAATTCACCCCTCCACTTT	CASTMTGTAYNSPLHF
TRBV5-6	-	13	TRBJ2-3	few	TGTGCCAGCAGCAAGGCGAGCACAGATACGCAGTATTTT	CASSKASTDTQYF
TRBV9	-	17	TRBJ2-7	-	TGTGCCAGCAGCGTAGAAGGGGTTGGCGGCAGGGGCGACGAGCAGTACTTC	CASSVEGVGGRGDEQYF
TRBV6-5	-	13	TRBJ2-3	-	TGTGCCAGCAGTTACAGGGAAGGGGATACGCAGTATTTT	CASSYREGDTQYF
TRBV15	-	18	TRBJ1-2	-	TGTGCCACCGGCAGAGAGTCCGAATATTCAGGCGACGGGCGGGGCTACACCTTC	CATGRESEYSGDGRGYTF
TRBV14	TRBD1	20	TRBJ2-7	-	TGTGCCAGCAGCCAAGAAGGGGGGACAGGGACGAATTCAAGATACTACGAGCAGTACTTC	CASSQEGGTGTNSRYYEQYF
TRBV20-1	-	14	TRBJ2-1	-	TGCAGTGCTAGCTCAGCGGAAGACTACAATGAGCAGTTCTTC	CSASSAEDYNEQFF
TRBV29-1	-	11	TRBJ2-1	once	TGCAGCGTTGACCCCCACGATGAGCAGTTCTTC	CSVDPHDEQFF
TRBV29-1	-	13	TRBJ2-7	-	TGCGGCGTTGAAGAGGACAGAGGTTACGAGCAGTACTTC	CGVEEDRGYEQYF
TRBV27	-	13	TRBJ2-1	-	TGTGCCAGCAGAACATTGGGGGACAATGAGCAGTTCTTC	CASRTLGDNEQFF
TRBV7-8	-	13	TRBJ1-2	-	TGTGCCAGCAGCTTAGCGCTGGACTATGGCTACACCTTC	CASSLALDYGYTF
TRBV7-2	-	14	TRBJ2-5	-	TGTGCCAGCAGCCCGAACCTTAGGGGGGAGACCCAGTACTTC	CASSPNLRGETQYF
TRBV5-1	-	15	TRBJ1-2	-	TGCGCCAGCAGCTTGTCTTCGACGGAGAACTATGGCTACACCTTC	CASSLSSTENYGYTF
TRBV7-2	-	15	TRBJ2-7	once	TGTGCCAGCAGCTTCGGCGGGGAAAGGTCCTACGAGCAGTACTTC	CASSFGGERSYEQYF
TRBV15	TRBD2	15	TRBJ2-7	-	TGTGCCACCAGCAGAGAACTAGCGGGAGTTAACGAGCAGTACTTC	CATSRELAGVNEQYF
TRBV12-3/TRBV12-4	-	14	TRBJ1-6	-	TGTGCCAGCAGGAGGGACGGCGATTATTCACCCCTCCACTTT	CASRRDGDYSPLHF
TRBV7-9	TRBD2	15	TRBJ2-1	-	TGTGCCAGCAGCCCCAGCGGGGGCCAACACAATGAGCAGTTCTTC	CASSPSGGQHNEQFF
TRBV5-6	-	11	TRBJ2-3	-	TGTGCCAGCGTCGGGGGTTCCTCGCAGTATTTT	CASVGGSSQYF
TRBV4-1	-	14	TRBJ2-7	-	TGCGCCAGCAGCCAAGAATTGGACGTGGGCGAGCAGTACTTC	CASSQELDVGEQYF
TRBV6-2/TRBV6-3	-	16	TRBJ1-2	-	TGTGCCAGCAGTTACGTTCAGAGTGTGAAGAACTATGGCTACACCTTC	CASSYVQSVKNYGYTF
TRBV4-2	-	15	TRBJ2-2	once	TGTGCCAGCAGCCAAGTCGTGGCATCGGCCGGGGAGCTGTTTTTT	CASSQVVASAGELFF
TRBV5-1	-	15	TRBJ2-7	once	TGCGCCAGCAGCTTGGATTCTTTAACATCCTACGAGCAGTACTTC	CASSLDSLTSYEQYF
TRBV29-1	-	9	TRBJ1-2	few	TGCAGCGTTGATAGCGGCTACACCTTC	CSVDSGYTF